Listed here are 31 T cell receptor beta chains from one sample, sequenced in a study of CD8 T cells in Susac syndrome. The memory subsets used in TEMRA sorting were defined through staining for CD27 and CD45RA. RNA totalling about 0.45 to 1 ug underwent reverse transcription with random hexamers. TCRdb recomputed calls from the immunoSEQ multiplex PCR reads with MiXCR, one row per CDR3 protein. This table has about 2,300 distinct CDR3 sequences, around 75% appearing once. Source material: CD8+ TEMRA cells from PBMCs. As to subset: FACS-sorted terminally differentiated effector memory CD8+ T cells re-expressing CD45RA (CD8+ TEMRA). The receptors were gathered from a human donor with Susac syndrome.

This chain connects TRBV9 to TRBJ2-5, with 12 bases matching TRBD2. The length of the CDR3 is 17 residues. The ends lost 0 bases at V and 4 bases at J; junction bases unmatched: 7. Germline lookup yields CDR1 SGDLS and CDR2 YYNGEE. CDR3 nucleotides: TGTGCCAGCAGCGTAGAAACTAGCGGGGGGCTTCGAGAGACCCAGTACTTC. Translating gives CASSVETSGGLRETQYF.

The CDR3 is CAWSWLNRDSHYEKLFF. In DNA, the CDR3 is TGTGCCTGGAGCTGGTTGAACCGGGACAGCCACTATGAAAAACTGTTTTTT. The chain couples TRBV30 to TRBJ1-4, with 7 bases aligning to TRBD1. Germline CDR1 reads GTSNPN; CDR2 reads SVGIG (reference sequence). This CDR3 spans 17 amino acids. Trimming at V came to 3 bases and at J to 6 bases, leaving 16 bases not matched to a gene.

The CDR3 nucleotides read TGTGCCAGCAGCTTAGATTTGGCGAGTCGGCCCACAGATACGCAGTATTTT. Protein product: CASSLDLASRPTDTQYF. The V gene is TRBV7-9, the J gene TRBJ2-3; D gene ambiguous. The CDR3 has 17 residues. Germline V gives CDR1 SEHNR, CDR2 FQNEAQ (reference sequence). V lost 1 base to trimming and J lost 2 bases, with 16 bases between them.

This chain connects TRBV11-2 to TRBJ2-7, with D hard to call. The V gene lost 0 bases and the J gene lost 0 bases, with 9 bases spanning the gap. The length of the CDR3 is 15 residues. The germline CDR1 and CDR2 sequences are SGHAT and FQNNGV. DNA for the CDR3: TGTGCCAGCAGCTTAGATCTGCCAGTCTCCTACGAGCAGTACTTC. It translates to CASSLDLPVSYEQYF. The complete variable domain, with remaining parts taken from reference TRBV11-2 and TRBJ2-7, reads EAGVAQSPRYKIIEKRQSVAFWCNPISGHATLYWYQQILGQGPKLLIQFQNNGVVDDSQLPKDRFSAERLKGVDSTLKIQPAKLEDSAVYLCASSLDLPVSYEQYFGPGTRLTVT.

The genes are TRBV7-9 and TRBJ2-7, with D possibly matching TRBD1 (6 bases). CDR1 and CDR2 from the germline V gene are SEHNR and FQNEAQ (reference sequence). This CDR3 comprises 16 residues. V lost 5 bases and J 2 bases, leaving 19 bases between the germline ends. The DNA of the CDR3 is TGTGCCAGCAGCGTTTCGGTACGGGACACCACCTACGAGCAGTACTTC. Translation: CASSVSVRDTTYEQYF.

This clonotype was picked up a small number of times. J is TRBJ2-1 and V is TRBV20-1, with 10 bases that match TRBD2. The CDR3 contains 15 residues. The V segment lost 1 base and the J segment 3 bases; nucleotides outside the gene matches: 3. CDR1 is DFQATT and CDR2 is SNEGSKA in the germline V gene (reference sequence). The CDR3, as DNA: TGCAGTGCTAGAGGGGTAGCGGGGGGCTACAATGAGCAGTTCTTC. Its protein product is CSARGVAGGYNEQFF.

V is TRBV20-1 and J is TRBJ2-2; 7 bases match TRBD1. With 3 bases clipped from V and 4 bases from J, the junction kept 17 bases outside the gene matches. This CDR3 has 18 amino acids. Germline loops: CDR1 DFQATT, CDR2 SNEGSKA (reference sequence). CDR3 nucleotide sequence: TGCAGTGCTAGTGAACAGGGGCCTCCTCTAATGATCACCGGGGAGCTGTTTTTT. Protein: CSASEQGPPLMITGELFF.

The chain employs TRBV7-8 and TRBJ2-1; 9 bases fit TRBD2. The junction had 20 bases not matched to a gene; V was cut back by 9 bases and J by 5 bases. The CDR3 length is 18 residues. Looked up from germline, CDR1 is SGHVS and CDR2 is FQNEAQ. The CDR3, as DNA: TGTGCCAGTCCACCCGGTTCGGCGGGGGGGCCTCTGGACAATGAGCAGTTCTTC. It translates to CASPPGSAGGPLDNEQFF.

The rearrangement uses TRBV20-1 and TRBJ1-1; D ambiguous. Germline CDR1 and CDR2: DFQATT and SNEGSKA (reference sequence). This CDR3 has 13 residues. Trimming took off 3 bases at V and 6 bases at J, with 14 bases between the two ends. The CDR3 sequence: CSASATELAEAFF. For the CDR3, the DNA is TGCAGTGCTAGCGCGACGGAGCTGGCTGAAGCTTTCTTT.

The gene calls are TRBV11-2 and TRBJ2-5; D gene uncertain. The CDR3 runs 15 residues. V shed 1 base and J shed 5 bases, with 14 bases lying between them. Germline lookup yields CDR1 SGHAT and CDR2 FQNNGV. The CDR3 nucleotides are TGTGCCAGCAGCTTAGCTAGGGTACCAGCCGAGACCCAGTACTTC. Translation gives CASSLARVPAETQYF.

J is TRBJ2-3 and V is TRBV3-1, with D possibly being TRBD2 (5 bases). Per the germline V gene, CDR1 is LGHDT and CDR2 is YNNKEL (reference sequence). Trimming stripped 1 base from V and 2 bases from J, with 16 bases between. The CDR3 is 17 amino acids. DNA of the CDR3: TGTGCCAGCAGCCAAGGGGCCCGGGATCCGGACACAGATACGCAGTATTTT. Protein product: CASSQGARDPDTDTQYF.

This clonotype was detected a few times. The chain is built from TRBV6-7 and TRBJ1-1; a weak D match, TRBD1 (5 bases). TRBV6-7 is an ORF, with its function uncertain. There are 11 residues in the CDR3. Trimming removed 6 bases at V and 4 bases at J, with 6 bases between. CDR3 in amino acids: CASRRGTEAFF. The CDR3 nucleotides are TGTGCCAGCAGGAGGGGCACTGAAGCTTTCTTT.

The chain carries TRBV7-8 and TRBJ2-7; D unclear. This CDR3 has 13 residues. The germline gives CDR1 SGHVS, CDR2 FQNEAQ. The V gene lost 7 bases and the J gene lost 3 bases, with 13 bases spanning the gap. CDR3 sequence reads: CASTKGSLYEQYF. The CDR3 nucleotides read TGTGCCAGCACCAAAGGGTCTCTCTACGAGCAGTACTTC.

This chain connects TRBV7-9 to TRBJ1-2; 7 bases are shared with TRBD1. CDR3 length: 17 residues. Germline V CDR1 and CDR2: SEHNR, FQNEAQ (reference sequence). The junction had 15 bases not matched to a gene; V was cut back by 3 bases and J by 5 bases. CDR3 residues: CASSFVNEGATYYGYTF. The CDR3 nucleotides read TGTGCCAGCAGCTTCGTCAATGAGGGGGCAACGTATTATGGCTACACCTTC.

The chain joins TRBV6-1 to TRBJ2-7; possibly TRBD1 or TRBD2 for D (5 bases each). The CDR3 loop spans 11 amino acids. The V end was cut by 7 bases, the J end by 5 bases, with 9 bases between. Germline values: CDR1 MNHNS, CDR2 SASEGT. This chain's CDR3 is CASIGAHEQYF. The CDR3 region has the DNA TGTGCCAGCATCGGGGCCCACGAGCAGTACTTC.

The rearrangement links TRBV28 to TRBJ1-5; no firm D call. The CDR3 covers 9 residues. Germline CDR1 MDHEN, CDR2 SYDVKM. Trimming removed 3 bases from V and 10 bases from J, with 1 base in between. CDR3 protein: CASSFPQHF. For the CDR3, the DNA is TGTGCCAGCAGTTTCCCCCAGCATTTT.

The V gene is TRBV3-1, the J gene TRBJ2-3; D may correspond to TRBD1 or TRBD2 (6 bases each). The length of the CDR3 is 18 residues. Per the germline V gene, CDR1 is LGHDT and CDR2 is YNNKEL (reference sequence). V was cut by 2 bases and J by 2 bases, with 20 bases left in between. The CDR3 DNA reads as TGTGCCAGCAGCCAATCATTCACGGAGGGGGTCCTCACAGATACGCAGTATTTT. This encodes CASSQSFTEGVLTDTQYF.

The chain carries TRBV7-9 and TRBJ2-1, with 7 positions matching TRBD2. V shed 11 bases and J 3 bases; nucleotides not matched to a gene: 7. Germline CDR1 is SEHNR and CDR2 is FQNEAQ (reference sequence). This CDR3 has 13 residues. The CDR3 sequence is CAPGGIDYNEQFF. For the CDR3, the DNA is TGTGCCCCGGGGGGAATAGACTACAATGAGCAGTTCTTC.

The genes are TRBV10-2 and TRBJ1-1, with 9 positions matching TRBD1. Germline CDR1 is WSHSY and CDR2 is SAAADI. J was trimmed by 6 bases and V by 2 bases; bases with no gene match: 7. The CDR3 covers 15 residues. The DNA of the CDR3 is TGCGCCAGCAGTGAGCGGACAGGGGTTATACCTGAAGCTTTCTTT. Its translation is CASSERTGVIPEAFF.

The J gene is TRBJ2-5, the V gene TRBV15, with D perhaps TRBD2 (6 bases). V was shortened by 5 bases and J by 1 base, with 14 bases between the two germline ends. CDR3 length: 15 residues. CDR1 LNHNV and CDR2 YYDKDF come from the germline V gene (reference sequence). The CDR3 protein is CATSLPGRPQETQYF. Here the CDR3 DNA reads TGTGCCACCAGCCTTCCCGGGAGACCCCAAGAGACCCAGTACTTC.

This clonotype showed up just a few times. This chain joins TRBV6-5 and TRBJ1-6, with a tentative D call TRBD1 (6 bases). The CDR3 loop spans 15 amino acids. V lost 6 bases to trimming and J lost 0 bases, with 9 bases between them. Germline-derived CDR1 and CDR2 are MNHEY and SVGAGI. The CDR3 is CASSRGGSYNSPLHF. The CDR3 nucleotides read TGTGCCAGCAGCCGAGGGGGCTCCTATAATTCACCCCTCCACTTT.

The V gene is TRBV4-1, the J gene TRBJ1-5; no definite D call. V was trimmed by 1 base and J by 7 bases, leaving 17 bases between them. The CDR3 length is 16 residues. CDR1 is MGHRA and CDR2 is YSYEKL in the germline V gene. The CDR3 sequence is CASSQALALPRQPQHF. As DNA, the CDR3 is TGCGCCAGCAGCCAAGCCCTGGCCCTCCCGAGACAGCCCCAGCATTTT.

The chain carries TRBV2 and TRBJ2-5; no clear D. The CDR3 covers 12 residues. Trimming shortened V by 3 bases and J by 0 bases, and 2 bases separated the two germline ends. Looked up from germline, CDR1 is SNHLY and CDR2 is FYNNEI. The CDR3 DNA reads as TGTGCCAGCAGTGAGTACCAAGAGACCCAGTACTTC. It specifies CASSEYQETQYF.

In its sample, this clonotype ranks as large. The chain couples TRBV5-4 to TRBJ1-2, with D possibly matching TRBD1 (5 bases). CDR1 and CDR2 (germline): SGHNT, YYREEE (reference sequence). CDR3 length equals 12 residues. DNA for the CDR3: TGTGCTTCCGAATCTCCACAGGATGGCTACACCTTC. Translation gives CASESPQDGYTF. Supplemented by reference TRBV5-4 and TRBJ1-2, the full variable domain reads ETGVTQSPTHLIKTRGQQVTLRCSSQSGHNTVSWYQQALGQGPQFIFQYYREEENGRGNFPPRFSGLQFPNYSSELNVNALELDDSALYLCASESPQDGYTFGSGTRLTVV.

The rearrangement uses TRBV12-3 or TRBV12-4 and TRBJ2-5, with 8 bases fitting TRBD1. The junction had 2 bases not matched to a gene; V was cut back by 3 bases and J by 2 bases. This CDR3 is 14 amino acids long. CDR3 amino acids: CASSFGTGQETQYF. The CDR3, as DNA: TGTGCCAGCAGTTTCGGGACAGGTCAAGAGACCCAGTACTTC.

V is TRBV7-9 and J is TRBJ2-1, with 7 bases that match TRBD1. V lost 0 bases and J lost 7; bases outside the gene matches: 12. The CDR3 is 17 residues long. Germline V gene sequence: CDR1 SEHNR, CDR2 FQNEAQ (reference sequence). CDR3 region: CASSLAHRGRQYNEQFF. The CDR3 nucleotides are TGTGCCAGCAGCTTAGCGCACAGGGGCCGTCAGTATAATGAGCAGTTCTTC.

The gene calls are TRBV4-1 and TRBJ2-5, with 10 bases matching TRBD1. With V trimmed by 0 bases and J by 5 bases, 15 bases remained unmatched. Per the germline V gene, CDR1 is MGHRA and CDR2 is YSYEKL. The CDR3 runs 19 residues. CDR3 in amino acids: CASSQDRFNSDRGLETQYF. As DNA, the CDR3 is TGCGCCAGCAGCCAAGATAGGTTTAATTCGGACAGGGGGTTGGAGACCCAGTACTTC.

The chain carries TRBV9 and TRBJ2-4; the D call may be TRBD1 or TRBD2 (5 bases each). Per the germline V gene, CDR1 is SGDLS and CDR2 is YYNGEE. The germline V and J ends were trimmed by 0 bases and 1 base, with 14 bases remaining between them. This CDR3 has 17 amino acids. CDR3 residues: CASSVAKSGAAKNIQYF. DNA of the CDR3: TGTGCCAGCAGCGTAGCTAAATCCGGGGCCGCCAAAAACATTCAGTACTTC.

The chain has TRBV5-1 and TRBJ2-2; 9 nucleotides agree with TRBD1. The ends lost 0 bases at V and 5 bases at J; junction bases unmatched: 14. CDR1 SGHRS and CDR2 YFSETQ come from the germline V gene. This CDR3 contains 19 residues. The CDR3: CASSLVPTSGTGYTGELFF. In DNA form, the CDR3 reads TGCGCCAGCAGCTTGGTCCCGACTTCCGGGACAGGGTATACCGGGGAGCTGTTTTTT.

V and J are TRBV7-8 and TRBJ2-7, with TRBD2 matching 14 bases. Per germline, CDR1 SGHVS and CDR2 FQNEAQ. This CDR3 contains 16 residues. After removal of 5 bases from V and 5 bases from J, the junction contained 8 bases not matched to a gene. CDR3 sequence (DNA): TGTGCCAGCAGCCTACGACTAGCGGGGGGGGTAGACGAGCAGTACTTC. Translated, it gives CASSLRLAGGVDEQYF.

Only a few counts were recorded for this clonotype. This clone may be a read error of a much larger clone one base away. This chain uses TRBV20-1 with TRBJ1-1; D call uncertain. Trimming shortened V by 3 bases and J by 1 base, and 3 bases separated the two germline ends. Germline values: CDR1 DFQATT, CDR2 SNEGSKA (reference sequence). This CDR3 has 11 amino acids. The CDR3 nucleotides read TGCAGTGCTAGGGGGAACACTGAAGCTTTCTTT. Its translation: CSARGNTEAFF.